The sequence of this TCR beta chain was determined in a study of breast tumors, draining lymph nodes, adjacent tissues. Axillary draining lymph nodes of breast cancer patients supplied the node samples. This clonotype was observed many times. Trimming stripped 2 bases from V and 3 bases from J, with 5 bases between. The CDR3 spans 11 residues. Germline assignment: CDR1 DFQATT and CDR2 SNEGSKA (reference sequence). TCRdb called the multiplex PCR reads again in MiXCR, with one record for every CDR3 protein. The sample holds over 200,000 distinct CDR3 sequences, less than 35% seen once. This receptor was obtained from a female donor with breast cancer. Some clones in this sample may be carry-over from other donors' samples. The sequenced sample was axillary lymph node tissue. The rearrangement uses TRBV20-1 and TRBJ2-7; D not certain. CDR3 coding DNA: TGCAGTGCTAGACAGCTCTACGAGCAGTACTTC. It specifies CSARQLYEQYF.